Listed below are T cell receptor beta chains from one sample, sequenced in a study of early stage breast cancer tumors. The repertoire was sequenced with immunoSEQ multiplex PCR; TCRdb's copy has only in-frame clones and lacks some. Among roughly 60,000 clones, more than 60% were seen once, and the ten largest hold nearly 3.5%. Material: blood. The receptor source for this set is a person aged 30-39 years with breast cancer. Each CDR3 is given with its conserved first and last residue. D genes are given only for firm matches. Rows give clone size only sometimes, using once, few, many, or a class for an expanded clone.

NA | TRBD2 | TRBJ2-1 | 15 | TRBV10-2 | TGCGCCAGCAGCCCTAGCGGCTTCTTTGGCAATGAGCAGTTCTTC | CASSPSGFFGNEQFF
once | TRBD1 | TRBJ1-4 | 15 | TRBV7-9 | TGTGCCAGCAGCTTAAGGACAGGGGGCAGGGAAAAACTGTTTTTT | CASSLRTGGREKLFF
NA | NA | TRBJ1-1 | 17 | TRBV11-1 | TGTGCCAGCAGCTCCCCCTCGGGGGCAAGTATGAACACTGAAGCTTTCTTT | CASSSPSGASMNTEAFF
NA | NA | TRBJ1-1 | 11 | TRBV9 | TGTGCCAGCAGCGTCGGGCCGCTCTCTTTCTTT | CASSVGPLSFF
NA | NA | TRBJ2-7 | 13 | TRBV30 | TGTGCCTGGACCTACAGGGCATCGGGCGAGCAGTACTTC | CAWTYRASGEQYF
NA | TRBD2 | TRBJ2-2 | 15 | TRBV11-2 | TGTGCCAGCAGCTTGCCTAGCGGGAGCCCCGGGGAGCTGTTTTTT | CASSLPSGSPGELFF
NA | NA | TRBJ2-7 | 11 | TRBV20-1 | TGCAGTGCTAGCGGTCCCTACGAGCAGTACTTC | CSASGPYEQYF
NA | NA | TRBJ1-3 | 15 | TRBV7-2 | TGTGCCAGCAGCTTAGTGGTAGGGACCGGAAACACCATATATTTT | CASSLVVGTGNTIYF
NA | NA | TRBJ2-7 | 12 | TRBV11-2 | TGTGCCAGCAGCGCCTGGGGGTACGAGCAGTACTTC | CASSAWGYEQYF
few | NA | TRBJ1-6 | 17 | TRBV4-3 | TGCGCCAGCAGCCAAGACCCCCTGGCAGGCGGGAATTCACCCCTCCACTTT | CASSQDPLAGGNSPLHF
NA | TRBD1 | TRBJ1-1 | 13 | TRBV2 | TGTGCCAGCAGTGGAGGACAGGAGGGTGAAGCTTTCTTT | CASSGGQEGEAFF
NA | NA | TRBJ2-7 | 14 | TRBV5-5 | TGTGCCAGCAGCTATGGAGGGGGGTCCTACGAGCAGTACTTC | CASSYGGGSYEQYF
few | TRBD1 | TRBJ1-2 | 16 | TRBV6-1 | TGTGCCAGCAGTGGGTTGACAGGGGGCCCCGAGGGTGGCTACACCTTC | CASSGLTGGPEGGYTF
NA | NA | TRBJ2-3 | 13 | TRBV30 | TGTGCCTGGAGTCGCAGGGAACAAGATACGCAGTATTTT | CAWSRREQDTQYF
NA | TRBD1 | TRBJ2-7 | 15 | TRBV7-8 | TGTGCCAGCGGACCCGGGACAGATTTCTCCTACGAGCAGTACTTC | CASGPGTDFSYEQYF
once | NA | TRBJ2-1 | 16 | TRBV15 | TGTGCCACCAGCGGACTCAGGGTCCTCAGCAACAATGAGCAGTTCTTC | CATSGLRVLSNNEQFF
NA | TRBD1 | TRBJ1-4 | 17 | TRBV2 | TGTGCCAGCAGTGCCGGGACAGGGGGCCGGACTAATGAAAAACTGTTTTTT | CASSAGTGGRTNEKLFF
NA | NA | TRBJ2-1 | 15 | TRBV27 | TGTGCCAGCAGTTTAGGGCAGGGACTCTACAATGAGCAGTTCTTC | CASSLGQGLYNEQFF
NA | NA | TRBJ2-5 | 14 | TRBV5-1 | TGCGCCAGCAGCACGACAGTGACCCAAGAGACCCAGTACTTC | CASSTTVTQETQYF
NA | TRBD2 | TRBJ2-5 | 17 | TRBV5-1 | TGCGCCAGCAGTGGTCAACTAGCGGGAGTAAGCGGAGAGACCCAGTACTTC | CASSGQLAGVSGETQYF
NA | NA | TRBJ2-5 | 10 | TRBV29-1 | TGCAGCGTTTCGGGAGAGACCCAGTACTTC | CSVSGETQYF
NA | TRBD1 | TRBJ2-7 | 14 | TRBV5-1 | TGCGCCAGCAGCCTCGGACAGGGCGTCAACGAGCAGTACTTC | CASSLGQGVNEQYF
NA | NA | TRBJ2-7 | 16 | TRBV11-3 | TGTGCCAGCAGCTTAGACGGGCGGGATGGGGCCGACGAGCAGTACTTC | CASSLDGRDGADEQYF
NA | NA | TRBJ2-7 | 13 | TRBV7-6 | TGTGCCAGCAGCTTGAGACTAGTCTCCGAGCAGTACTTC | CASSLRLVSEQYF
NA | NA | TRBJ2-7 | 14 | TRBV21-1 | TGTGCCAGCAGCTGTGGGGACAGGAACCACGAGCAGTACTTC | CASSCGDRNHEQYF
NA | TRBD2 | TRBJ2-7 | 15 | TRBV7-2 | TGTGCCAGCAGCCGCACTAGCGGGAGGGCCCACGAGCAGTACTTC | CASSRTSGRAHEQYF